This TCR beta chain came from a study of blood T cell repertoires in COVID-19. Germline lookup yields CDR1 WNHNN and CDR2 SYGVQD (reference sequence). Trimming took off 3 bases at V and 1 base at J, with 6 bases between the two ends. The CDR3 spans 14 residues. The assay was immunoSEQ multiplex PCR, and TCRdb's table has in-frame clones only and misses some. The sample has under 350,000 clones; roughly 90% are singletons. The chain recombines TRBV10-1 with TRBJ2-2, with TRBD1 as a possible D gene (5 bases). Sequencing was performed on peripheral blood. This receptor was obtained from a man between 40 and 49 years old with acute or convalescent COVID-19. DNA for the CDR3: TGCGCCAGCAGTGAACAGGTGAACACCGGGGAGCTGTTTTTT. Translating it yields CASSEQVNTGELFF.